This T cell receptor beta chain came from a study of cytomegalovirus exposure and HLA in healthy donors. The PCR was carried out with 60 Vbeta primers and 13 Jbeta primers. Assay: immunoSEQ multiplex PCR; the TCRdb copy retains only in-frame clones and omits some. Of about 160,000 clones in the sample, about four fifths were seen once. Regarding the study as a whole: TRBV6-2, TRBV6-3 and some other V segments were excluded as indistinguishable. Highly shared sequence variants in one cluster were likely a sequencing artifact.

The CDR3 covers 20 residues. The germline V and J ends were trimmed by 5 bases and 2 bases, with 28 bases remaining between them. The germline CDR1 and CDR2 sequences are SGHVS and FQNEAQ. With respect to this clone: Its antigen is unknown.

Sequenced input: PBMCs. The TCR comes from a man between 25 and 39 years old in good health and CMV-seronegative. The chain has TRBV7-8 and TRBJ2-1; weak D call: TRBD2 (7 bases). CDR3 nucleotides: TGTGCCAGCAGCCCGGGGGGCCTAGCAGCTTTTCCCACGGCCTACAATGAGCAGTTCTTC. It encodes CASSPGGLAAFPTAYNEQFF.